These 13 T cell receptor beta chains were all obtained from the same sample, sequenced in a study of T-cell reconstitution after alpha-beta-depleted transplantation in children. Molecular barcoding with unique molecular identifiers was used for the TCRbeta library. One entry per CDR3 protein, called by TCRdb with MiXCR from the PCR reads. The sample holds roughly 500,000 distinct CDR3 sequences, under 15% seen once. The sequencing used PBMCs from the stem cell graft donor, collected from the stem cell graft. The source is a human donor who donated a stem cell graft to a child with combined immunodeficiency.

The sample holds a few counts of this clonotype. The chain combines TRBV5-8 with TRBJ1-2; D might be TRBD1 (6 bases). Trimming shortened V by 3 bases and J by 5 bases, and 8 bases separated the two germline ends. CDR1 is SGHTS, CDR2 YDEGEE, per germline. CDR3 length: 12 residues. CDR3 bases: TGTGCCAGCAGCTACAGGGATTATGGCTACACCTTC. As protein: CASSYRDYGYTF.

Notes on this clonotype: A junction boundary mismatches the germline segment, possibly from a read error. The V call is TRBV3-1, the J call TRBJ1-3; TRBD1 might be the D (5 bases). Germline lookup yields CDR1 LGHDT and CDR2 YNNKEL (reference sequence). CDR3 length: 15 amino acids. CDR3 DNA sequence: TGTGCCAGCAGCCCCCCGACAGCTTCTGGACACACCATATATTTT. Protein sequence: CASSPPTASGHTIYF.

This clonotype was found many times. V gene TRBV9 combines with J gene TRBJ2-7, with TRBD1 identical over 9 bases. This CDR3 is built from 14 residues. CDR1 SGDLS and CDR2 YYNGEE come from the germline V gene. V trimming: 3 bases; J trimming: 5 bases; junction bases outside the gene matches: 6. The CDR3 bases are TGTGCCAGCAGCGCAGGACAGGGGATCAACGAGCAGTACTTC. Amino acids: CASSAGQGINEQYF.

The chain employs TRBV19 and TRBJ2-7; a possible D gene is TRBD2 (5 bases). The CDR3 consists of 13 residues. Germline CDR1 reads LNHDA; CDR2 reads SQIVND (reference sequence). V lost 4 bases to trimming and J lost 3 bases, with 10 bases between them. CDR3 sequence (DNA): TGTGCCAGTAGTAGGGGAGCTAACTACGAGCAGTACTTC. It specifies CASSRGANYEQYF.

CDR3 protein: CASVPGTSGYQETQYF. In nucleotides, the CDR3 is TGTGCTAGTGTGCCCGGGACTAGCGGCTACCAAGAGACCCAGTACTTC. This chain connects TRBV12-5 to TRBJ2-5; 11 nucleotides agree with TRBD2. CDR1 and CDR2 from the germline V gene are LGHNT and FRNRAP. CDR3 length equals 16 residues. V trimming: 7 bases; J trimming: 0 bases; junction bases outside the gene matches: 7.

This clonotype has a handful of counts. The gene calls are TRBV10-3 and TRBJ2-3; 8 positions agree with TRBD2. Germline-derived CDR1 and CDR2 are ENHRY and SYGVKD. The CDR3 runs 16 residues. Trimming removed 4 bases from V and 2 bases from J; junction bases left unmatched: 8. The CDR3 DNA reads TGTGCCATCAGTGCTGCTGTAGCGGGGTCCACAGATACGCAGTATTTT. Residues: CAISAAVAGSTDTQYF.

The V gene is TRBV28, the J gene TRBJ1-1; D uncertain. V gave up 4 bases and J gave up 0 bases, with 15 bases separating them. In germline, CDR1 is MDHEN, CDR2 SYDVKM. The CDR3 is 16 amino acids. The CDR3 bases are TGTGCCAGCAGTTCCCCTCTTCAGGTGATGAACACTGAAGCTTTCTTT. It is translated as CASSSPLQVMNTEAFF.

In its sample, this clonotype was seen a few times. The V call is TRBV30, the J call TRBJ1-1, with TRBD1 identical over 7 bases. V gave up 2 bases and J gave up 3 bases; unmatched junction bases: 9. Germline V CDR1 and CDR2: GTSNPN, SVGIG (reference sequence). The CDR3 sequence is 15 residues long. CDR3 residues: CAWSPPGQLDTEAFF. DNA of the CDR3: TGTGCCTGGAGTCCACCGGGACAGCTCGACACTGAAGCTTTCTTT.

At least ten counts were recorded for this clonotype. The genes are TRBV3-1 and TRBJ2-3, with 8 bases lining up with TRBD1. Per the germline V gene, CDR1 is LGHDT and CDR2 is YNNKEL (reference sequence). V lost 5 bases and J lost 2; bases outside the gene matches: 9. The CDR3 covers 16 residues. CDR3 sequence reads: CASSKTGAVTTDTQYF. The CDR3 DNA is TGTGCCAGCAGCAAGACAGGGGCGGTGACCACAGATACGCAGTATTTT.

The table lists this clonotype with a few counts. J is TRBJ1-2 and V is TRBV5-5; 8 nucleotides match TRBD1. CDR3 length: 14 amino acids. Looked up from germline, CDR1 is SGHKS and CDR2 is YYEKEE (reference sequence). The V and J ends lost 4 bases and 5 bases, in that order; junction bases with no gene match: 7. CDR3 residues: CASSTSDRGYGYTF. The CDR3 region has the DNA TGTGCCAGCAGCACGAGTGACAGGGGATATGGCTACACCTTC.

This clonotype showed up many times. V and J are TRBV6-5 and TRBJ2-3; D not resolved. CDR1 is MNHEY, CDR2 SVGAGI, per germline. Trimming removed 2 bases from V and 6 bases from J, with 3 bases in between. The CDR3 has 11 residues. CDR3 amino acids: CASSYGDTQYF. The CDR3 DNA reads as TGTGCCAGCAGTTACGGGGATACGCAGTATTTT.

This clonotype was counted between two and nine times. J is TRBJ2-5 and V is TRBV12-3 or TRBV12-4; TRBD2 matches 13 bases. CDR3 length: 16 residues. J was trimmed by 3 bases and V by 5 bases; bases with no gene match: 6. The CDR3 sequence: CASSHPGLAGEETQYF. Written as DNA, the CDR3 is TGTGCCAGCAGTCACCCCGGACTAGCGGGAGAAGAGACCCAGTACTTC.

A few counts support this clonotype. The rearrangement links TRBV7-3 to TRBJ2-1, with TRBD1 identical over 7 bases. The CDR3 is made up of 15 amino acids. Germline loops: CDR1 SGHTA, CDR2 FQGTGA. Trimming removed 5 bases from V and 5 bases from J; junction bases left unmatched: 9. CDR3 coding DNA: TGTGCCAGCAGCCCGCGAGACAGGGACGACAATGAGCAGTTCTTC. Encoded protein: CASSPRDRDDNEQFF.